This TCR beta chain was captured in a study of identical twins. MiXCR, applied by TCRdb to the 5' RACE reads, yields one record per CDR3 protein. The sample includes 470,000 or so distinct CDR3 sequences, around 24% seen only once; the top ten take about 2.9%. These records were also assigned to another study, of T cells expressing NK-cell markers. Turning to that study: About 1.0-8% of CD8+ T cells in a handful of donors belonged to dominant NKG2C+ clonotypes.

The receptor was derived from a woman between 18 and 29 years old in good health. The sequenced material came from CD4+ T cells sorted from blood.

The CDR3 bases are TGCAGTGCTAGCGCTGCCTGGTCCACAGATACGCAGTATTTT. It translates to CSASAAWSTDTQYF. J is TRBJ2-3 and V is TRBV20-1; D is ambiguous. Germline CDR1 reads DFQATT; CDR2 reads SNEGSKA (reference sequence). V gave up 3 bases and J gave up 2 bases, with 12 bases separating them. The CDR3 is made up of 14 amino acids.